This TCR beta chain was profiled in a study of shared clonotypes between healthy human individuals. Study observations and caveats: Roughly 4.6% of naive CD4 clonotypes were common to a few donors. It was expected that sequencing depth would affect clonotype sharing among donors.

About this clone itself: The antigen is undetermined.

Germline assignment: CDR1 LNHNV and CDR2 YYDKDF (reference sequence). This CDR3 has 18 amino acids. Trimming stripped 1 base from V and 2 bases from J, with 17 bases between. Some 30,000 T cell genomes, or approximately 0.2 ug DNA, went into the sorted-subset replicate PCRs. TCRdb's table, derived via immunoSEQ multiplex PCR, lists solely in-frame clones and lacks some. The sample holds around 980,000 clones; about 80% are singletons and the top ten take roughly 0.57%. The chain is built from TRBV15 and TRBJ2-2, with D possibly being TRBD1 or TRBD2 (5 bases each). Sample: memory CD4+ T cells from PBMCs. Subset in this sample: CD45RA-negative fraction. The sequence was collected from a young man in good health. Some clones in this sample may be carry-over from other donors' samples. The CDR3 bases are TGTGCCACCAGCAGAGTCTCCCCGTGGGGGAGTAACACCGGGGAGCTGTTTTTT. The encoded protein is CATSRVSPWGSNTGELFF. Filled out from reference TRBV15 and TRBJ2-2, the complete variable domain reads DAMVIQNPRYQVTQFGKPVTLSCSQTLNHNVMYWYQQKSSQAPKLLFHYYDKDFNNEADTPDNFQSRRPNTSFCFLDIRSPGLGDTAMYLCATSRVSPWGSNTGELFFGEGSRLTVL.